Following are 6 T cell receptor beta chains from one sample sequenced in a study of blood T cell repertoires in COVID-19. Produced via immunoSEQ multiplex PCR; TCRdb's table is partial and in-frame only. Of about 220,000 clones in the sample, over 75% are singletons; the top ten hold about 3.4%. Specimen: PBMCs or T cells enriched from blood (not recorded which). The source is a woman aged 55-70 years who had recovered from COVID-19.

There are a few counts of this clone. The chain joins TRBV2 to TRBJ1-5; 8 bases map to TRBD1. The CDR3 runs 13 residues. Germline lookup yields CDR1 SNHLY and CDR2 FYNNEI. V lost 9 bases and J lost 6; bases outside the gene matches: 7. The CDR3 spells CASTDRGSQPQHF. In DNA, the CDR3 is TGTGCCAGTACCGACAGGGGAAGTCAGCCCCAGCATTTT.

The chain carries TRBV7-3 and TRBJ2-2; D may be TRBD1 (5 bases). This CDR3 is 16 amino acids long. Trimming left V 6 bases short and J 7 bases short, with 21 bases between. CDR1 and CDR2 (germline): SGHTA, FQGTGA. CDR3 nucleotide sequence: TGTGCCAGCAGTCCCGACAGTGCCCGGGTAGGCGGGGAGCTGTTTTTT. The encoded protein is CASSPDSARVGGELFF. The complete variable domain, with remaining parts taken from reference TRBV7-3 and TRBJ2-2, reads GAGVSQTPSNKVTEKGKYVELRCDPISGHTALYWYRQSLGQGPEFLIYFQGTGAADDSGLPNDRFFAVRPEGSVSTLKIQRTERGDSAVYLCASSPDSARVGGELFFGEGSRLTVL.

The chain uses TRBV19 and TRBJ2-3; 8 bases fit TRBD2. V was clipped by 7 bases and J by 2 bases; unmatched bases: 5. This CDR3 region has 14 residues. Germline CDR1 LNHDA, CDR2 SQIVND (reference sequence). The CDR3 DNA reads as TGTGCCAGTACAAAGCGGGGGCACACAGATACGCAGTATTTT. As protein: CASTKRGHTDTQYF.

The chain uses TRBV6-4 and TRBJ2-6; TRBD2 might be the D (5 bases). Germline CDR1 is MRHNA and CDR2 is SNTAGT. V was trimmed by 3 bases and J by 0 bases, leaving 15 bases between them. There are 18 residues in the CDR3. The chain's CDR3 is CASSEEAAFYSGANVLTF. In DNA form, the CDR3 reads TGTGCCAGCAGTGAAGAAGCGGCCTTTTACTCTGGGGCCAACGTCCTGACTTTC.

The V and J genes are TRBV7-9 and TRBJ1-2; tentative D call: TRBD1 (6 bases). This CDR3 region has 14 residues. The germline V gene has CDR1 SEHNR and CDR2 FQNEAQ (reference sequence). The germline V and J ends were trimmed by 6 bases and 8 bases, with 19 bases remaining between them. The CDR3 sequence: CASSPEQGFRGYTF. The CDR3, as DNA: TGTGCCAGCAGTCCTGAACAGGGTTTTCGGGGCTACACCTTC.

The chain uses TRBV29-1 and TRBJ2-1, with 7 nucleotides matching TRBD1. Germline CDR1 reads SQVTM; CDR2 reads ANQGSEA. The CDR3 is made up of 14 amino acids. The V and J ends lost 4 bases and 3 bases, in that order; junction bases with no gene match: 6. The CDR3 protein is CSVVRSGGYNEQFF. DNA for the CDR3: TGCAGCGTTGTAAGGTCAGGGGGCTACAATGAGCAGTTCTTC.